The 26 T cell receptor beta chains below were found in one sample sequenced in a study of T cells in tuberculosis. The assay was immunoSEQ multiplex PCR, and TCRdb's table has in-frame clones only and misses some. The repertoire holds 70,000 to 95,000 clones, with approximately 91% as singletons. Thawed, overnight-rested PBMC were stained with GMM-loaded CD1B tetramer, viability dye and anti-CD3, then sorted. C32 glucose monomycolate from Rhodococcus equi was loaded onto the CD1B tetramers. Material: CD1b-GMM tetramer-negative cells sorted from PBMCs. These TCRs come from an adult woman with latent tuberculosis.

This chain connects TRBV18 to TRBJ2-7; 12 bases agree with TRBD2. Germline CDR1 is KGHSH and CDR2 is LQKENI. The CDR3 has 19 residues. Trimming removed 0 bases from V and 3 bases from J; junction bases left unmatched: 12. The chain's CDR3 is CASSPPVIPGLAGGYEQYF. In DNA, the CDR3 is TGTGCCAGCTCACCACCGGTTATTCCGGGACTAGCGGGTGGCTACGAGCAGTACTTC.

Worth noting for this clone: A junction boundary mismatches the germline segment, possibly from a read error. The chain uses TRBV4-1 and TRBJ1-1, with a possible D match to TRBD1 (6 bases). The CDR3 totals 18 residues. Germline V gene data show CDR1 as MGHRA and CDR2 as YSYEKL. For the CDR3, the DNA is TGCGCCAGCAGCAAAGAAGGGGGTGCAGTGCCCGGGAACACTGAAGCTTTCTTT. Amino acids: CASSKEGGAVPGNTEAFF.

This rearrangement joins TRBV6-1 to TRBJ1-6, with 7 bases fitting TRBD1. This CDR3 has 13 residues. With 6 bases clipped from V and 12 bases from J, the junction kept 8 bases outside the gene matches. In germline, CDR1 is MNHNS, CDR2 SASEGT. The CDR3 protein is CASRRIQGRPLHF. The DNA of the CDR3 is TGTGCCAGCAGACGAATACAGGGGAGACCCCTCCACTTT.

The rearrangement uses TRBV7-2 and TRBJ1-2; D not resolved. The CDR3 is 14 residues long. The germline V and J ends were trimmed by 1 base and 3 bases, with 9 bases remaining between them. In germline, CDR1 is SGHTA, CDR2 FQGNSA. The CDR3: CASSLVGVDYGYTF. The DNA of the CDR3 is TGTGCCAGCAGCTTAGTCGGGGTCGACTATGGCTACACCTTC.

This chain uses TRBV19 with TRBJ1-5; no reliable D call. The V gene lost 2 bases and the J gene lost 5 bases, with 10 bases spanning the gap. Germline CDR1 and CDR2: LNHDA and SQIVND (reference sequence). The CDR3 sequence is 14 residues long. The CDR3 here is CASSIFKGDQPQHF. The CDR3 DNA is TGTGCCAGTAGTATATTTAAGGGAGATCAGCCCCAGCATTTT.

This sequence joins TRBV10-3 and TRBJ2-5, with TRBD1 matching over 8 bases. The CDR3 has 12 residues. The junction had 4 bases not matched to a gene; V was cut back by 6 bases and J by 7 bases. Looked up from germline, CDR1 is ENHRY and CDR2 is SYGVKD. The CDR3 DNA is TGTGCCATCAGGCAGGGGGCGGGGACCCAGTACTTC. This gives the protein CAIRQGAGTQYF.

The CDR3 sequence: CASSRTSGGAYTDTQYF. The DNA for the CDR3 is TGCGCCAGCAGTCGTACTAGCGGGGGGGCCTACACAGATACGCAGTATTTT. V is TRBV4-1 and J is TRBJ2-3; 13 nucleotides align to TRBD2. After removal of 6 bases from V and 2 bases from J, the junction contained 8 bases not matched to a gene. This CDR3 region has 17 residues. From germline, CDR1 is MGHRA and CDR2 YSYEKL.

This chain connects TRBV9 to TRBJ2-6, with 15 bases identical to TRBD2. The junction had 9 bases not matched to a gene; V was cut back by 2 bases and J by 0 bases. The CDR3 has 21 amino acids. The germline V gene encodes CDR1 SGDLS and CDR2 YYNGEE. CDR3: CASSVAGTSGGTGSGANVLTF. DNA of the CDR3: TGTGCCAGCAGCGTCGCCGGGACTAGCGGGGGGACCGGCTCTGGGGCCAACGTCCTGACTTTC.

The J gene is TRBJ1-1, the V gene TRBV6-1; no definite D call. The CDR3 is 15 amino acids. The V end was cut by 4 bases, the J end by 5 bases, with 17 bases between. Looked up from germline, CDR1 is MNHNS and CDR2 is SASEGT. The CDR3 DNA follows: TGTGCCAGCAGTGTGAAGTCGGGGTCAGAAACTGAAGCTTTCTTT. Its protein product is CASSVKSGSETEAFF.

This sequence joins TRBV4-2 and TRBJ2-7; 7 bases are a match to TRBD1. CDR1 and CDR2 from the germline V gene are LGHNA and YNFKEQ. V dropped 4 bases and J dropped 0; count of bases not matched to a gene: 15. The CDR3 runs 18 residues. CDR3 sequence reads: CASSRDAGTDSFSYEQYF. The CDR3 DNA follows: TGTGCCAGCAGCCGAGACGCCGGGACAGATTCCTTCTCCTACGAGCAGTACTTC.

The chain couples TRBV6-6 to TRBJ2-2, with D possibly matching TRBD1 (5 bases). This CDR3 has 14 residues. Germline V gives CDR1 MNHNY, CDR2 SVGAGI (reference sequence). The germline V and J ends were trimmed by 6 bases and 3 bases, with 11 bases remaining between them. Here the CDR3 DNA reads TGTGCCAGCAGCCCAGGGTTGCACACCGGGGAGCTGTTTTTT. Translation gives CASSPGLHTGELFF.

The gene calls are TRBV15 and TRBJ2-7; unclear D gene. Trimming took off 0 bases at V and 1 base at J, with 4 bases between the two ends. Germline V lookup: CDR1 LNHNV, CDR2 YYDKDF (reference sequence). The CDR3 is 13 residues long. The CDR3 region is CATSRDRSYEQYF. In DNA, the CDR3 is TGTGCCACCAGCAGAGATCGGTCCTACGAGCAGTACTTC.

This clone was seen a single time. The CDR3 DNA reads as TGCAGCGTTGGGACTAGCGGATCCTACGAGCAGTACTTC. This sequence encodes CSVGTSGSYEQYF. The gene calls are TRBV29-1 and TRBJ2-7, with 10 bases matching TRBD2. The J segment lost 1 base and the V segment lost 4 bases, leaving 1 base of the junction unmatched. This CDR3 is built from 13 residues. Germline CDR1 and CDR2: SQVTM and ANQGSEA.

A few counts support this clone. The rearrangement links TRBV19 to TRBJ1-1; D is undetermined. V was shortened by 8 bases and J by 8 bases, with 12 bases between the two germline ends. The CDR3 spans 11 residues. Germline CDR1 LNHDA, CDR2 SQIVND (reference sequence). The CDR3 nucleotides are TGTGCCAGTTTACGAGGGCCGGAAGCTTTCTTT. It encodes CASLRGPEAFF.

V usage is TRBV14 and J usage is TRBJ1-2, with 10 bases fitting TRBD1. Germline loops: CDR1 SGHDN, CDR2 FVKESK. V was pared by 1 base and J by 8 bases, with 4 bases of the junction left unmatched. The CDR3 is 14 residues long. CDR3 bases: TGTGCCAGCAGCCAAGCCGGGACAGGGGTCGGCTACACCTTC. Protein sequence: CASSQAGTGVGYTF.

The gene calls are TRBV6-5 and TRBJ1-2; 8 bases map to TRBD1. Trimming removed 6 bases from V and 8 bases from J; junction bases left unmatched: 8. The CDR3 extends over 13 amino acids. Germline CDR1 MNHEY, CDR2 SVGAGI. The DNA for the CDR3 is TGTGCCAGCAGAGACAGGGGCAAAGGAGGCTACACCTTC. Translation gives CASRDRGKGGYTF.

The rearrangement uses TRBV19 and TRBJ1-2; D unclear. Germline loops: CDR1 LNHDA, CDR2 SQIVND (reference sequence). The CDR3 spans 16 residues. The V end lost 4 bases, the J end lost 2 bases, and 17 bases lay between the germline ends. The CDR3 DNA reads as TGTGCCAGTAGTACCAAAGGCGGCGCCAGAAACTATGGCTACACCTTC. It specifies CASSTKGGARNYGYTF. Combining the CDR3 with reference TRBV19 and TRBJ1-2 gives the whole variable domain DGGITQSPKYLFRKEGQNVTLSCEQNLNHDAMYWYRQDPGQGLRLIYYSQIVNDFQKGDIAEGYSVSREKKESFPLTVTSAQKNPTAFYLCASSTKGGARNYGYTFGSGTRLTVV.

The rearrangement links TRBV2 to TRBJ2-2, with TRBD1 identical over 8 bases. The CDR3 contains 19 residues. Germline V gene lookup returns CDR1 SNHLY and CDR2 FYNNEI. V lost 4 bases and J lost 3; bases outside the gene matches: 16. The CDR3 protein is CASSVLRRQGAGYTGELFF. The CDR3 region has the DNA TGTGCCAGCAGTGTATTAAGGCGGCAGGGGGCCGGGTACACCGGGGAGCTGTTTTTT.

The chain combines TRBV27 with TRBJ2-3; perhaps TRBD2 as D (7 bases). The ends were cut back, 8 bases at V and 4 bases at J, with 16 bases in the middle. The CDR3 is made up of 14 amino acids. Germline V lookup: CDR1 MNHEY, CDR2 SMNVEV (reference sequence). The CDR3 loop is CASRLGGASDTQYF. For the CDR3, the DNA is TGTGCCAGCCGACTGGGGGGGGCCTCAGATACGCAGTATTTT.

The CDR3 loop is CASTPWGGDQPQHF. The CDR3 nucleotides read TGTGCCAGTACCCCGTGGGGGGGCGATCAGCCCCAGCATTTT. The chain recombines TRBV19 with TRBJ1-5; TRBD1 might be the D (6 bases). Germline CDR1 is LNHDA and CDR2 is SQIVND (reference sequence). V lost 7 bases and J 5 bases, leaving 15 bases between the germline ends. The CDR3 length is 14 residues.

This clone was seen a few times. This sequence joins TRBV12-5 and TRBJ1-1; tentatively, D is TRBD1 (6 bases). The CDR3 loop spans 13 amino acids. Trimming removed 7 bases at V and 1 base at J, with 10 bases between. CDR1 and CDR2 (germline): LGHNT, FRNRAP. The CDR3 loop reads CASAPQGNTEAFF. CDR3 nucleotide sequence: TGTGCTAGTGCTCCACAGGGGAACACTGAAGCTTTCTTT. Using reference TRBV12-5 and TRBJ1-1 for the parts outside the CDR3, the full variable domain is DARVTQTPRHKVTEMGQEVTMRCQPILGHNTVFWYRQTMMQGLELLAYFRNRAPLDDSGMPKDRFSAEMPDATLATLKIQPSEPRDSAVYFCASAPQGNTEAFFGQGTRLTVV.

The V and J genes are TRBV7-4 and TRBJ1-6, with D perhaps matching TRBD1 (5 bases). V was pared by 4 bases and J by 0 bases, with 19 bases between. The CDR3 is 19 residues long. The germline V gene encodes CDR1 SGHVT and CDR2 SQSDAQ. CDR3 in DNA: TGTGCCAGCAGCTACCTCAGACAGAAACCAAGCTCCTATAATTCACCCCTCCACTTT. Protein product: CASSYLRQKPSSYNSPLHF.

The gene calls are TRBV6-1 and TRBJ2-3; TRBD2 aligns across 9 bases. Germline V CDR1 and CDR2: MNHNS, SASEGT. The ends lost 6 bases at V and 2 bases at J; junction bases unmatched: 6. The CDR3 has 15 amino acids. DNA of the CDR3: TGTGCCAGCAGAAATAGCGGGGGTTACACAGATACGCAGTATTTT. Amino acid sequence: CASRNSGGYTDTQYF.

The CDR3 spells CASSFTGRPTEAFF. The CDR3 DNA follows: TGTGCCAGCAGCTTTACAGGCCGGCCCACTGAAGCTTTCTTT. The chain is built from TRBV11-2 and TRBJ1-1; tentative D call: TRBD1 (5 bases). The CDR3 extends over 14 amino acids. CDR1 and CDR2 (germline): SGHAT, FQNNGV. Between the trimmed V and J ends, which lost 3 bases and 4 bases, there was a span of 12 bases.

This clone was detected a few times. The V and J genes are TRBV19 and TRBJ1-1; possible D gene TRBD1, 5 bases. The length of the CDR3 is 13 residues. Germline V CDR1 and CDR2: LNHDA, SQIVND (reference sequence). Trimming pared 6 bases from V and 1 base from J, leaving 9 bases between. CDR3 region: CASSHGQNTEAFF. The CDR3 nucleotides read TGTGCCAGTAGCCACGGACAGAACACTGAAGCTTTCTTT. The whole variable domain, remainder taken from reference TRBV19 and TRBJ1-1, is DGGITQSPKYLFRKEGQNVTLSCEQNLNHDAMYWYRQDPGQGLRLIYYSQIVNDFQKGDIAEGYSVSREKKESFPLTVTSAQKNPTAFYLCASSHGQNTEAFFGQGTRLTVV.

The chain recombines TRBV19 with TRBJ1-6, with D tentatively TRBD1 (5 bases). Trimming removed 3 bases from V and 1 base from J, with 7 bases in between. CDR1 and CDR2 (germline): LNHDA, SQIVND (reference sequence). The CDR3 runs to 15 residues. For the CDR3, the DNA is TGTGCCAGTAGTATGCAGGGTTCCTATAATTCACCCCTCCACTTT. It encodes CASSMQGSYNSPLHF.